These 26 T cell receptor beta chains share one sample of origin, sequenced in a study of T cell repertoires in cytomegalovirus infection. TCRdb re-called the reads with MiXCR, one entry per CDR3 protein. Among hundreds of thousands of distinct CDR3 sequences listed, 35% to 45% were seen once. Sequenced: PBMCs. The source is a human donor in good health (CMV status not recorded). Some clones in this sample may be carry-over from other donors' samples.

This clonotype showed up many times. The chain joins TRBV7-2 to TRBJ1-5, with no clear D. Germline V gene lookup returns CDR1 SGHTA and CDR2 FQGNSA. The CDR3 is made up of 15 amino acids. Deletions cut 5 bases from V and 0 bases from J, with 11 bases between. The CDR3 loop is CASSRQSYSNQPQHF. The CDR3 bases are TGTGCCAGCAGCCGACAAAGTTATAGCAATCAGCCCCAGCATTTT.

This clonotype showed up just a few times. The rearrangement uses TRBV6-1 and TRBJ1-3; tentatively, D is TRBD1 (5 bases). Germline values: CDR1 MNHNS, CDR2 SASEGT. The V end lost 6 bases, the J end lost 0 bases, and 12 bases lay between the germline ends. This CDR3 has 15 amino acids. CDR3 sequence: CASSRGVGSGNTIYF. For the CDR3, the DNA is TGTGCCAGCAGCAGAGGGGTCGGCTCTGGAAACACCATATATTTT.

As concerns this clonotype: One end of the junction fails to match germline, which may point to a read error. The V and J genes are TRBV7-6 and TRBJ2-1; D is perhaps TRBD2 (5 bases). The CDR3 runs to 17 residues. The V gene's germline CDR1 is SGHVS and CDR2 FNYEAQ. The CDR3 loop reads CASSLAPQASSYHEPFF. The CDR3, as DNA: TGTGCCAGCAGCTTAGCTCCCCAGGCTAGCTCCTACCATGAGCCGTTCTTC.

About this clonotype: Because the CDR3 is missing its conserved closing phenylalanine or tryptophan, this is likely a read error. The DNA is left out, because the CDR3 cannot be placed on it with certainty; the CDR3 is given as TCRdb lists it. This rearrangement joins TRBV19 to TRBJ2-1; TRBD2 is the table's D call and was not checked against the DNA. The CDR3 extends over 12 residues, inclusive of both ends. CDR1 and CDR2 from the germline V gene are LNHDA and SQIVND (reference sequence). CDR3 protein: CATWGGDNEHFV.

This rearrangement joins TRBV5-8 to TRBJ2-7; D is possibly TRBD1 (6 bases). CDR1 SGHTS and CDR2 YDEGEE come from the germline V gene. V was clipped by 6 bases and J by 2 bases, with 15 bases between them. The CDR3 is 14 residues long. The CDR3 sequence is CASKTQGYTYEQYF. The CDR3 bases are TGTGCCAGCAAGACCCAGGGGTATACCTACGAGCAGTACTTC.

J is TRBJ1-1 and V is TRBV19; 7 bases align to TRBD1. Germline trimming cut 3 bases from V and 0 bases from J; bases unmatched to any gene: 13. CDR3 length: 18 amino acids. Germline V CDR1 and CDR2: LNHDA, SQIVND (reference sequence). The CDR3 coding sequence is TGTGCCAGTAGTATCCGATCCCCGACAGGGCCAATGAACACTGAAGCTTTCTTT. This translates into CASSIRSPTGPMNTEAFF.

The rearrangement joins TRBV4-1 to TRBJ1-1; D unclear. CDR3 length: 16 residues. Trimming removed 3 bases at V and 6 bases at J, with 20 bases between. From germline, CDR1 is MGHRA and CDR2 YSYEKL. This CDR3 reads CASSQAFPREVSEAFF. The CDR3 DNA reads as TGCGCCAGCAGCCAGGCCTTTCCGAGGGAGGTGTCTGAAGCTTTCTTT.

The chain carries TRBV29-1 and TRBJ1-3; the D is unclear. Germline CDR1 and CDR2: SQVTM and ANQGSEA. The CDR3 is 15 amino acids. V dropped 3 bases and J dropped 0 bases, with 12 bases sitting between them. In nucleotides, the CDR3 is TGCAGCGTTGAGATTCAGAGATCCTCTGGAAACACCATATATTTT. Its protein product is CSVEIQRSSGNTIYF.

DNA of the CDR3: TGTGCCAGCAGCTTAGGACAGACCTACAATCAGCCCCAGCATTTT. It yields the protein CASSLGQTYNQPQHF. The chain has TRBV7-2 and TRBJ1-5; possibly TRBD1 for D (5 bases). The CDR3 is 15 amino acids. Trimming took off 1 base at V and 3 bases at J, with 10 bases between the two ends. CDR1 is SGHTA and CDR2 is FQGNSA in the germline V gene.

This sequence joins TRBV25-1 and TRBJ1-4; 7 bases line up with TRBD1. The CDR3 consists of 15 residues. Losses at the gene ends were 7 bases for V and 3 bases for J; bases not matched to a gene: 8. The V gene's germline CDR1 is MGHDK and CDR2 SYGVNS. The CDR3 region has the DNA TGTGCCAGCAAAATGGGACAGACGGCTAATGAAAAACTGTTTTTT. This encodes CASKMGQTANEKLFF.

V and J are TRBV11-2 and TRBJ1-6; TRBD1 aligns across 7 bases. The CDR3 spans 15 residues. The V and J ends lost 5 bases and 3 bases, in that order; junction bases with no gene match: 4. Per the germline V gene, CDR1 is SGHAT and CDR2 is FQNNGV. CDR3 sequence reads: CASSPGDSYNSPLHF. CDR3 bases: TGTGCCAGCAGCCCCGGGGACAGCTATAATTCACCCCTCCACTTT.

This clonotype showed up many times. The chain employs TRBV7-8 and TRBJ2-1, with D perhaps TRBD1 or TRBD2 (6 bases each). The germline V and J ends were trimmed by 2 bases and 9 bases, with 14 bases remaining between them. Germline V gene sequence: CDR1 SGHVS, CDR2 FQNEAQ. The CDR3 is 14 amino acids. In nucleotides, the CDR3 is TGTGCCAGCAGCTTAACAGGGCGACTAGGTGAGCAGTTCTTC. Its translation: CASSLTGRLGEQFF.

This clonotype was picked up a small number of times. The chain combines TRBV19 with TRBJ1-1; D might be TRBD1 (5 bases). This CDR3 spans 16 amino acids. The V gene's germline CDR1 is LNHDA and CDR2 SQIVND (reference sequence). V gave up 5 bases and J gave up 1 base, with 17 bases separating them. The DNA for the CDR3 is TGTGCCAGTAGTTTTCCATCAGGGAGATGGAACACTGAAGCTTTCTTT. This sequence encodes CASSFPSGRWNTEAFF. The whole variable domain, filled in from reference TRBV19 and TRBJ1-1, reads DGGITQSPKYLFRKEGQNVTLSCEQNLNHDAMYWYRQDPGQGLRLIYYSQIVNDFQKGDIAEGYSVSREKKESFPLTVTSAQKNPTAFYLCASSFPSGRWNTEAFFGQGTRLTVV.

This clonotype was detected a few times. The rearrangement uses TRBV19 and TRBJ2-5; 9 bases map to TRBD2. CDR3 size: 15 residues. In germline, CDR1 is LNHDA, CDR2 SQIVND (reference sequence). V was clipped by 5 bases and J by 3 bases; unmatched bases: 7. The CDR3 loop is CASSPVLAGKETQYF. The CDR3 DNA follows: TGTGCCAGTAGTCCCGTGCTAGCGGGGAAAGAGACCCAGTACTTC.

This clonotype was recorded at least ten times. The rearrangement links TRBV7-2 to TRBJ2-7, with 10 bases aligning to TRBD2. Germline CDR1 SGHTA, CDR2 FQGNSA. Losses at the gene ends were 5 bases for V and 7 bases for J; bases not matched to a gene: 11. CDR3 length: 15 residues. The CDR3 DNA sequence: TGTGCCAGCAGCCCACGGACTAGCGGTCCCTTGGAGCAGTACTTC. This gives the protein CASSPRTSGPLEQYF.

The chain joins TRBV7-6 to TRBJ1-1; D call uncertain. Germline V gene sequence: CDR1 SGHVS, CDR2 FNYEAQ. The CDR3 has 15 amino acids. V dropped 5 bases and J dropped 3 bases, with 16 bases sitting between them. CDR3 DNA: TGTGCCAGCAGCCCATTGGGAGGGAGGGACACTGAAGCTTTCTTT. Translation gives CASSPLGGRDTEAFF. The full variable domain, rest sourced from reference TRBV7-6 and TRBJ1-1, is GAGVSQSPRYKVTKRGQDVALRCDPISGHVSLYWYRQALGQGPEFLTYFNYEAQQDKSGLPNDRFSAERPEGSISTLTIQRTEQRDSAMYRCASSPLGGRDTEAFFGQGTRLTVV.

This rearrangement joins TRBV7-6 to TRBJ1-5; the match to TRBD1 covers 11 bases. CDR1 SGHVS and CDR2 FNYEAQ come from the germline V gene. CDR3 length equals 17 residues. V dropped 1 base and J dropped 3; count of bases not matched to a gene: 5. CDR3 nucleotides: TGTGCCAGCAGCTTAGGGACAGGGGGCGTTCACAATCAGCCCCAGCATTTT. This sequence encodes CASSLGTGGVHNQPQHF.

This clonotype was seen only a few times. The CDR3 DNA follows: TGTGCCAGTAATAGGGAGAACACTGAAGCTTTCTTT. It encodes CASNRENTEAFF. This chain links TRBV19 with TRBJ1-1; no reliable D call. The length of the CDR3 is 12 residues. Germline-derived CDR1 and CDR2 are LNHDA and SQIVND (reference sequence). V lost 7 bases and J 1 base, leaving 7 bases between the germline ends.

Only a few counts were recorded for this clonotype. CDR3: CAISPGAKDQPQHF. CDR3 nucleotide sequence: TGTGCCATCAGTCCAGGGGCGAAGGACCAGCCCCAGCATTTT. This chain uses TRBV10-3 with TRBJ1-5; possibly TRBD1 for D (6 bases). The CDR3 has 14 amino acids. CDR1 is ENHRY and CDR2 is SYGVKD in the germline V gene. Trimming took off 5 bases at V and 7 bases at J, with 15 bases between the two ends.

As regards this clonotype: The CDR3 does not end in the conserved phenylalanine or tryptophan, so this is likely a read error. The V call is TRBV11-2, the J call TRBJ2-5; D gene unclear. CDR1 and CDR2 from the germline V gene are SGHAT and FQNNGV. The CDR3 covers 13 residues. V dropped 3 bases and J dropped 2 bases, with 7 bases sitting between them. The DNA of the CDR3 is TGTGCCAGCAGCTTTAACGTTCAAGAGACCCAGTACTTA. This encodes CASSFNVQETQYL.

This clonotype was seen a few times. The V and J genes are TRBV28 and TRBJ2-5; tentatively, D is TRBD1 (5 bases). Germline V gene data show CDR1 as MDHEN and CDR2 as SYDVKM. The CDR3 is 15 residues long. V was cut by 3 bases and J by 5 bases, with 16 bases left in between. The CDR3 spells CASSLNQGFRETQYF. CDR3 nucleotide sequence: TGTGCCAGCAGTTTGAATCAGGGTTTCAGGGAGACCCAGTACTTC.

This clonotype has a count of ten or more. The genes are TRBV7-2 and TRBJ1-1; 9 bases fit TRBD1. J gave up 4 bases and V 1 base, and 4 bases lay outside the gene matches. This CDR3 region has 15 residues. The germline gives CDR1 SGHTA, CDR2 FQGNSA. The CDR3 loop reads CASSLGLTGGTEAFF. The CDR3 DNA reads TGTGCCAGCAGCTTAGGGTTGACAGGGGGCACTGAAGCTTTCTTT.

The J gene is TRBJ1-6, the V gene TRBV6-8; TRBD1 might be the D (6 bases). This CDR3 is built from 16 residues. V was clipped by 7 bases and J by 0 bases, with 13 bases between them. The germline gives CDR1 MNHGY, CDR2 SAAAGT. CDR3 coding DNA: TGTGCCAGCAATATTCAGGGGAGCTCCTATAATTCACCCCTCCACTTT. Encoded protein: CASNIQGSSYNSPLHF.

This sequence joins TRBV12-3 or TRBV12-4 and TRBJ1-1, with TRBD1 identical over 7 bases. The CDR3 totals 16 residues. Trimming cost V 0 bases and J 7 bases; bases outside gene matches: 11. The CDR3 nucleotides are TGTGCCAGCAGTTTAGCCATAGTAGACAGGGCCGTTGAAGCTTTCTTT. Translation: CASSLAIVDRAVEAFF.

This CDR3 reads CASSPSRNRYEQYF. The CDR3, as DNA: TGTGCCAGCAGCCCGAGCCGGAATCGGTACGAGCAGTACTTC. The J gene is TRBJ2-7, the V gene TRBV12-3 or TRBV12-4; D is ambiguous. CDR3 length: 14 residues. The germline V and J ends were trimmed by 6 bases and 4 bases, with 16 bases remaining between them.

This chain links TRBV20-1 with TRBJ2-3; D unclear. V lost 4 bases and J 3 bases, leaving 14 bases between the germline ends. Germline V gene data show CDR1 as DFQATT and CDR2 as SNEGSKA (reference sequence). The CDR3 loop spans 14 amino acids. The CDR3 reads CSATVGRITDTQYF. The CDR3 nucleotides are TGCAGTGCTACGGTAGGGCGAATAACAGATACGCAGTATTTT.